This T cell receptor (beta chain) was recovered during a study of cytomegalovirus exposure and HLA in healthy donors. Study information: Previous work identified 120 million or so unique TCR beta sequences from around 170 million T cells. Study results and limitations: In a later analysis, an Asian-associated ancestry cluster reportedly showed fewer N-insertions than the 666-donor mean. The productive fraction for most TCR beta V segments was about 87% or about 30% in an earlier analysis.

CDR3 length equals 15 residues. Looked up from germline, CDR1 is SQVTM and CDR2 is ANQGSEA. The trim removed 3 bases at V and 6 bases at J, leaving 11 bases unmatched. Amplification used 60 Vbeta primers and 13 Jbeta primers. Libraries were prepared by immunoSEQ multiplex PCR; TCRdb keeps only in-frame clonotypes and omits some of them. Of a few hundred thousand clones in the sample, around 90% were seen once. In regard to this clone: The target antigen is unknown.

The material sequenced was PBMCs. The TCR comes from a girl aged 2 to 10 in good health and CMV-seronegative. This chain links TRBV29-1 with TRBJ2-3; 8 bases line up with TRBD2. CDR3 loop: CSVDQAGALGDTQYF. The CDR3 bases are TGCAGCGTTGATCAAGCGGGAGCATTGGGGGATACGCAGTATTTT.